The text below deals with one T cell receptor beta chain. Which antigen it targets is not known. No base quality values were provided; no much bigger clone lies one nucleotide off. This specimen comes from a study of OX40 agonist ivuxolimab in advanced cancers. The study in broad terms: Ivuxolimab was an agonistic, fully human IgG2 monoclonal antibody directed against OX40 (CD134), a costimulatory receptor. Intravenous ivuxolimab was administered to patients every 2 weeks at six dose levels: 0.01, 0.1, 0.3, 1.5, 3 and 10 mg/kg. Among the 50 to 55 dose-escalation patients, around 20 had hepatocellular carcinoma, roughly 15 melanoma, 9 renal cell carcinoma and 9 head and neck cancer. In the dose-escalation cohort, 82.7% of patients were male, and the mean age was approximately 55 years, with a range of roughly 20 to 80. Patients were allowed to have had prior anti-PD-1, anti-PD-L1 or anti-CTLA-4 therapy, and more than 35% of the dose-escalation patients had been treated with checkpoint inhibitors. Partial responses occurred in three dose-escalation patients: two with cutaneous melanoma and one with hepatocellular carcinoma. The purpose of peripheral TCRbeta sequencing was to test whether ivuxolimab changed TCR sequence diversity and led to clonal T-cell expansion. The paper describes the monotherapy dose-escalation part (N of about 47 patients) of the phase I trial of ivuxolimab. The research as a whole found: Low levels of normalized T-cell clonal expansion were also seen in some patients who did not respond. Partial responders in the 0.1-3.0 mg/kg groups had among the lowest normalized peripheral clonal expansion, especially among CD8+ T cells. After ivuxolimab, CD8+ T cells had more expanded clones than CD4+ T cells on average. At doses of 0.1 to 3.0 mg/kg, clonal expansion of both CD4+ and CD8+ T cells in blood was seen between baseline and week 6. The antigen specificity of the peripheral T cells that underwent clonal expansion was not determined.

To sequence the TCRbeta CDR3 region, genomic DNA was isolated from the sorted cells. TCRbeta CDR3 regions were sequenced using the immunoSEQ Assay. The table was pulled from immuneACCESS by TCRdb, which kept in-frame rearrangements only. Such tables lose some clones; where checked, under half of the loss comes from unresolved V genes, and the rest has no known cause. This sample lists tens of thousands of clones; around 86% were detected once. The leading ten clones occupy roughly 2.4% of the sample. Reading the germline V gene gives CDR1 SNHLY and CDR2 FYNNEI. The CDR3 runs 12 amino acids, cysteine and phenylalanine included. Left in the record is the CDR3 DNA by itself, 36 bases read in frame from the first base. Trimming at the junction amounts to 4 bases on V and 2 bases on J, and the germline ends lie 5 bases apart. Patients with autoimmune disease history or receiving systemic immunosuppression were excluded from the trial. In every dose cohort, peripheral blood was drawn for TCR sequencing at baseline, cycle 4 day 1, and cycle 7 day 1. Samples were obtained from an open-label, multicenter, first-in-human phase I dose-escalation trial of ivuxolimab. Adults with locally advanced or metastatic head and neck squamous cell, hepatocellular, melanoma or renal cell carcinoma were enrolled in the trial. Before TCR sequencing, CD4+ T cells and CD8+ T cells from peripheral blood were sorted into separate populations.

The sample in question was CD4+ or CD8+ T cells sorted from blood, obtained in a trial of the OX40 agonist ivuxolimab. This chain joins TRBV2 to TRBJ1-2; no D gene can be assigned with confidence. The origin of this receptor is an adult with an advanced solid tumor such as melanoma, head and neck, liver or kidney cancer. Here the CDR3 is given as CASSGENYGYTF. The nucleotide sequence is given as TGTGCCAGCAGTGGGGAGAACTATGGCTACACCTTC.